The sample holds one count of the clone carrying this T cell receptor beta chain. Its antigen is currently unknown. The germline V gene has CDR1 MNHEY and CDR2 SVGAGI. V lost 0 bases and J lost 8, with 8 bases in between. This CDR3 is built from 14 residues. Unique molecular identifiers were present in the TCR beta cDNA libraries. T cells numbering about 0.95 to 10 million gave rise to 450,000 to 550,000 cDNA molecules. TCRdb itself ran the PCR reads through MiXCR, one entry per CDR3 protein. Altogether 600,000 to 700,000 distinct CDR3 sequences are present, 55% to 70% being singletons, with the ten largest covering approximately 10%. The sample belongs to a study of post-analysis software for immune sequencing data. Broader study findings: TRBV5-6, TRBV5-1 and TRBV20-1 belonged to a set of a few TRBV segments that were more frequent in patients than controls.

Material: blood. The clonotype was recovered from a girl aged 2-10 years with multiple sclerosis. The V gene is TRBV6-5, the J gene TRBJ1-6; a possible D gene is TRBD1 (5 bases). CDR3 residues: CASSYSGRDSPLHF. CDR3 nucleotides: TGTGCCAGCAGTTACTCAGGCAGGGATTCACCCCTCCACTTT.